The 27 T cell receptor beta chains given below trace back to one sample, sequenced in a study of early T cells in non-severe SARS-CoV-2 infection. TCRdb analysed the 5' RACE reads with MiXCR anew, one entry per CDR3 protein. The sample holds roughly 120,000 distinct CDR3 sequences, 15% seen once. The material sequenced was whole blood. The source of these receptors is an adult who was a healthcare worker with PCR-confirmed SARS-CoV-2 infection or an uninfected control (not recorded which).

There are a few counts of this clonotype. This rearrangement joins TRBV5-1 to TRBJ1-1; tentatively, D is TRBD1 (5 bases). Trimming cost V 0 bases and J 6 bases, with 9 bases left between them. The CDR3 has 13 amino acids. The germline V gene encodes CDR1 SGHRS and CDR2 YFSETQ. DNA for the CDR3: TGCGCCAGCAGCTTGGTCAGGGTTTCTGAAGCTTTCTTT. The encoded protein is CASSLVRVSEAFF.

This clonotype came up many times. The V and J genes are TRBV5-1 and TRBJ2-3; tentatively, D is TRBD1 (6 bases). Germline CDR1 is SGHRS and CDR2 is YFSETQ. The V gene lost 0 bases and the J gene lost 2 bases, with 10 bases spanning the gap. The CDR3 has 15 amino acids. CDR3 in amino acids: CASSLGTVDTDTQYF. The CDR3 DNA reads TGCGCCAGCAGCTTGGGGACAGTCGACACAGATACGCAGTATTTT.

The genes are TRBV3-1 and TRBJ2-7; 9 bases map to TRBD2. In germline, CDR1 is LGHDT, CDR2 YNNKEL (reference sequence). The V segment lost 1 base and the J segment 5 bases; nucleotides outside the gene matches: 6. The CDR3 extends over 15 amino acids. CDR3 sequence: CASSQVNGLAHEQYF. The CDR3, as DNA: TGTGCCAGCAGCCAAGTCAATGGACTAGCGCACGAGCAGTACTTC.

This clonotype appeared a few times. The chain links TRBV7-2 to TRBJ1-6, with 7 bases identical to TRBD1. Germline V gene sequence: CDR1 SGHTA, CDR2 FQGNSA. This CDR3 spans 15 amino acids. The V gene end was trimmed by 7 bases and the J gene end by 6 bases; junction bases not matched to a gene: 9. The CDR3: CASTFVGTANSPLHF. The CDR3 nucleotides are TGTGCCAGCACCTTCGTAGGGACAGCTAATTCACCCCTCCACTTT.

This clonotype was seen repeatedly, ten times or more. The chain is built from TRBV27 and TRBJ1-6; D is unclear. Trimming shortened V by 3 bases and J by 7 bases, and 13 bases separated the two germline ends. This CDR3 comprises 15 residues. Per germline, CDR1 MNHEY and CDR2 SMNVEV (reference sequence). CDR3 sequence: CASSFIDSKNSPLHF. The CDR3 DNA reads TGTGCCAGCAGTTTTATCGACTCTAAGAATTCACCCCTCCACTTT.

This chain links TRBV19 with TRBJ1-2; the D is unclear. CDR1 and CDR2 (germline): LNHDA, SQIVND (reference sequence). This CDR3 is 14 amino acids long. The germline V and J ends were trimmed by 3 bases and 4 bases, with 12 bases remaining between them. DNA of the CDR3: TGTGCCAGTAGTATGACCGGGAGTAGCTATGGCTACACCTTC. Protein sequence: CASSMTGSSYGYTF.

This clonotype appeared a few times. This sequence joins TRBV10-2 and TRBJ2-1; D call uncertain. CDR3 size: 16 residues. V was pared by 0 bases and J by 6 bases, with 15 bases between. Germline V gene sequence: CDR1 WSHSY, CDR2 SAAADI. As DNA, the CDR3 is TGCGCCAGCAGTGAGTCCTGGACCCTTCGAGGCAATGAGCAGTTCTTC. Protein product: CASSESWTLRGNEQFF.

The rearrangement links TRBV7-9 to TRBJ1-1, with no clear D. The CDR3 runs 14 residues. Germline assignment: CDR1 SEHNR and CDR2 FQNEAQ (reference sequence). Trimming removed 10 bases at V and 1 base at J, with 16 bases between. CDR3 DNA: TGTGCCATCACGAAGGGATTCGGGAACACTGAAGCTTTCTTT. The encoded protein is CAITKGFGNTEAFF.

V gene TRBV18 combines with J gene TRBJ1-1; tentatively, D is TRBD1 (5 bases). The CDR3 extends over 13 amino acids. V was pared by 6 bases and J by 1 base, with 9 bases between. Germline assignment: CDR1 KGHSH and CDR2 LQKENI. The CDR3 nucleotides read TGTGCCAGCTCTCAGACAGAGAACACTGAAGCTTTCTTT. Translated: CASSQTENTEAFF.

This clonotype was seen a few times. This chain joins TRBV7-9 and TRBJ2-2; D gene unclear. Trimming cost V 5 bases and J 6 bases, with 4 bases left between them. The CDR3 consists of 11 residues. Germline V gene sequence: CDR1 SEHNR, CDR2 FQNEAQ (reference sequence). CDR3 in DNA: TGTGCCAGCAGCGGCCCCGGGGAGCTGTTTTTT. Protein product: CASSGPGELFF. The full variable domain, with the rest looked up from reference TRBV7-9 and TRBJ2-2, is DTGVSQNPRHKITKRGQNVTFRCDPISEHNRLYWYRQTLGQGPEFLTYFQNEAQLEKSRLLSDRFSAERPKGSFSTLEIQRTEQGDSAMYLCASSGPGELFFGEGSRLTVL.

This sequence joins TRBV29-1 and TRBJ2-2; no definite D call. Germline V gene lookup returns CDR1 SQVTM and CDR2 ANQGSEA. This CDR3 has 14 residues. V was clipped by 2 bases and J by 3 bases, with 10 bases between them. CDR3 amino acids: CSVESPEHTGELFF. The CDR3 DNA reads TGCAGCGTTGAAAGCCCGGAGCACACCGGGGAGCTGTTTTTT.

The chain joins TRBV7-9 to TRBJ1-1; D unclear. Trimming pared 4 bases from V and 2 bases from J, leaving 11 bases between. The CDR3 has 14 residues. Germline V gene sequence: CDR1 SEHNR, CDR2 FQNEAQ (reference sequence). For the CDR3, the DNA is TGTGCCAGCAGCTCCGGTTCTGGAAACACTGAAGCTTTCTTT. Translated: CASSSGSGNTEAFF.

The chain uses TRBV20-1 and TRBJ2-1; maybe TRBD1 (7 bases). This CDR3 has 14 residues. Germline CDR1 is DFQATT and CDR2 is SNEGSKA (reference sequence). V was shortened by 6 bases and J by 1 base, with 13 bases between the two germline ends. The CDR3 spells CSARQGGSYNEQFF. The CDR3 nucleotides read TGCAGTGCGAGACAGGGAGGTTCCTACAATGAGCAGTTCTTC.

The CDR3 region has the DNA TGCAGTGCTAGTAAGACAGCGGGGGGCTACCAAGAGACCCAGTACTTC. Residues: CSASKTAGGYQETQYF. The chain carries TRBV20-1 and TRBJ2-5, with 9 bases matching TRBD2. This CDR3 region has 16 residues. Trimming at V came to 3 bases and at J to 0 bases, leaving 8 bases not matched to a gene. The V gene's germline CDR1 is DFQATT and CDR2 SNEGSKA (reference sequence).

This clonotype was seen more than once but under ten times. The chain uses TRBV4-1 and TRBJ2-7; D gene ambiguous. Deletions cut 0 bases from V and 3 bases from J, with 9 bases between. CDR3 length equals 14 residues. Germline V lookup: CDR1 MGHRA, CDR2 YSYEKL. The DNA of the CDR3 is TGCGCCAGCAGCCAAGAACTTTCCATCTACGAGCAGTACTTC. It is translated as CASSQELSIYEQYF.

In this sample, this clonotype turned up a few times. The chain is built from TRBV19 and TRBJ2-1; tentatively, D is TRBD2 (6 bases). This CDR3 comprises 16 residues. The V gene lost 5 bases and the J gene lost 4 bases, with 18 bases spanning the gap. Germline assignment: CDR1 LNHDA and CDR2 SQIVND (reference sequence). The CDR3 reads CASSRRAGGTYNEQFF. The CDR3 region has the DNA TGTGCCAGTAGTCGAAGAGCCGGCGGGACTTACAATGAGCAGTTCTTC.

This clonotype was seen a few times. This chain links TRBV6-1 with TRBJ1-5; D ambiguous. There are 14 residues in the CDR3. Per germline, CDR1 MNHNS and CDR2 SASEGT. V lost 2 bases and J 9 bases, leaving 14 bases between the germline ends. This chain's CDR3 is CASSEYEGVAPQHF. In nucleotides, the CDR3 is TGTGCCAGCAGTGAATACGAGGGTGTTGCGCCCCAGCATTTT.

This clonotype occurred a few times. The V gene is TRBV20-1, the J gene TRBJ2-7; D assignment may be TRBD1 or TRBD2 (6 bases each). The CDR3 length is 12 residues. Germline V gives CDR1 DFQATT, CDR2 SNEGSKA (reference sequence). The V end was cut by 5 bases, the J end by 2 bases, with 10 bases between. Written as DNA, the CDR3 is TGCAGTGCTCTTAGGGGGGCCTACGAGCAGTACTTC. Translation: CSALRGAYEQYF.

This clonotype showed up many times. The V gene is TRBV5-1, the J gene TRBJ2-4, with 9 nucleotides matching TRBD1. The CDR3 extends over 15 amino acids. Looked up from germline, CDR1 is SGHRS and CDR2 is YFSETQ. V lost 0 bases and J lost 5; bases outside the gene matches: 3. CDR3 DNA: TGCGCCAGCAGCTTGGGGGACAGGGTTGAAAACATTCAGTACTTC. It codes for CASSLGDRVENIQYF.

The chain recombines TRBV12-3 or TRBV12-4 with TRBJ1-4; D possibly corresponds to TRBD1 (6 bases). The CDR3 is 14 amino acids. V lost 4 bases and J lost 7, with 13 bases in between. CDR3 nucleotides: TGTGCCAGCAGTTCAGTCGGACAGACTGAAAAACTGTTTTTT. Translation: CASSSVGQTEKLFF.

In this sample, this clonotype turned up a few times. The chain uses TRBV18 and TRBJ2-5; D not certain. The CDR3 has 14 amino acids. Per the germline V gene, CDR1 is KGHSH and CDR2 is LQKENI. Deletions cut 1 base from V and 2 bases from J, with 8 bases between. The CDR3: CASSPLATQETQYF. The CDR3 DNA reads TGTGCCAGCTCACCACTCGCGACACAAGAGACCCAGTACTTC. Based on the CDR3 plus reference TRBV18 and TRBJ2-5, the full variable domain is NAGVMQNPRHLVRRRGQEARLRCSPMKGHSHVYWYRQLPEEGLKFMVYLQKENIIDESGMPKERFSAEFPKEGPSILRIQQVVRGDSAAYFCASSPLATQETQYFGPGTRLLVL.

The sample holds a few counts of this clonotype. The J gene is TRBJ1-2, the V gene TRBV5-1; D ambiguous. The germline V and J ends were trimmed by 1 base and 6 bases, with 13 bases remaining between them. The CDR3 contains 14 residues. Germline V lookup: CDR1 SGHRS, CDR2 YFSETQ. CDR3 nucleotide sequence: TGCGCCAGCAGCTTGATGCAGGATGGGGATGGCTACACCTTC. Encoded protein: CASSLMQDGDGYTF.

The genes are TRBV20-1 and TRBJ1-2; 7 nucleotides align to TRBD1. Germline CDR1 and CDR2: DFQATT and SNEGSKA (reference sequence). The CDR3 covers 13 residues. V gave up 6 bases and J gave up 8 bases; unmatched junction bases: 12. CDR3 bases: TGCAGTGCAGTTCAGGGGGATTCTGAAGGCTACACCTTC. As protein: CSAVQGDSEGYTF.

In this sample, this clonotype turned up a few times. This CDR3 reads CASSQGARQGGAFF. CDR3 nucleotide sequence: TGTGCCAGCAGCCAAGGAGCGCGACAGGGTGGGGCTTTCTTT. The chain uses TRBV3-1 and TRBJ1-1, with 7 bases aligning to TRBD1. This CDR3 region has 14 residues. J was trimmed by 11 bases and V by 1 base; bases with no gene match: 10. Germline CDR1 LGHDT, CDR2 YNNKEL (reference sequence).

The table lists this clonotype with a few counts. V usage is TRBV7-9 and J usage is TRBJ2-3; no definite D call. The CDR3 has 14 amino acids. CDR1 and CDR2 (germline): SEHNR, FQNEAQ (reference sequence). V gave up 3 bases and J gave up 0 bases, with 7 bases separating them. The CDR3 protein is CASSFGRSTDTQYF. The DNA for the CDR3 is TGTGCCAGCAGCTTTGGTAGAAGCACAGATACGCAGTATTTT.

This clonotype was seen only a few times. V gene TRBV2 combines with J gene TRBJ1-2; D gene ambiguous. The V end was cut by 4 bases, the J end by 7 bases, with 16 bases between. The germline V gene has CDR1 SNHLY and CDR2 FYNNEI. CDR3 length: 14 residues. DNA for the CDR3: TGTGCCAGCAGTGTTCGGACCGGCTTTTCTGGCTACACCTTC. This encodes CASSVRTGFSGYTF.

This clonotype was observed a few times. The chain carries TRBV30 and TRBJ2-1, with D possibly TRBD2 on 6 matching bases. Trimming shortened V by 5 bases and J by 9 bases, and 8 bases separated the two germline ends. The CDR3 spans 10 residues. Germline V gives CDR1 GTSNPN, CDR2 SVGIG (reference sequence). The CDR3 coding sequence is TGTGCCTGGGGCGGGATTGAGCAGTTCTTC. This codes for CAWGGIEQFF.